Described below is a single TCR beta chain sequence and its context. The data stem from a study of blood T cell repertoires in COVID-19. This CDR3 has 18 amino acids. Trimming pared 6 bases from V and 1 base from J, leaving 23 bases between. Germline CDR1 LNHDA, CDR2 SQIVND (reference sequence). Data came from immunoSEQ multiplex PCR; TCRdb stores just in-frame clones and leaves some out. The sample includes about 160,000 clones, approximately 86% of them seen just once. The sequence derives from a woman aged 40-49 years with COVID-19, enrolled during active disease. The chain couples TRBV19 to TRBJ2-3, with a possible D match to TRBD1 (6 bases). The sequenced material came from peripheral blood. CDR3 nucleotide sequence: TGTGCCAGTAGGAATAGACAGGATCAACGCGTTGGCACAGATACGCAGTATTTT. Translation: CASRNRQDQRVGTDTQYF. Based on the CDR3 plus reference TRBV19 and TRBJ2-3, the full variable domain is DGGITQSPKYLFRKEGQNVTLSCEQNLNHDAMYWYRQDPGQGLRLIYYSQIVNDFQKGDIAEGYSVSREKKESFPLTVTSAQKNPTAFYLCASRNRQDQRVGTDTQYFGPGTRLTVL.